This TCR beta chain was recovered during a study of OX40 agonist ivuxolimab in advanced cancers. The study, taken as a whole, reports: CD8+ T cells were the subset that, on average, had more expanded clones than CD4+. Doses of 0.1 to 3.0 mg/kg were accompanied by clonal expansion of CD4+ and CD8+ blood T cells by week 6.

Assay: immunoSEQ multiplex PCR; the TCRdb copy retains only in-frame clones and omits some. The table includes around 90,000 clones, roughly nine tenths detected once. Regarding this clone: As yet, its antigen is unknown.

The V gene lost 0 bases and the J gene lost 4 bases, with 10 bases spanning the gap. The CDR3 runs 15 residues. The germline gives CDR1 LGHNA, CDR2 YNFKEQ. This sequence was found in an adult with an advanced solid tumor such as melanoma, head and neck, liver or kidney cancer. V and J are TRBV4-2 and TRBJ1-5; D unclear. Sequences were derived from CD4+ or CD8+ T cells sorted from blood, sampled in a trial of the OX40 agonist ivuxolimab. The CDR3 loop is CASSQDATANQPQHF. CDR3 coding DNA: TGTGCCAGCAGCCAAGATGCGACGGCGAATCAGCCCCAGCATTTT.